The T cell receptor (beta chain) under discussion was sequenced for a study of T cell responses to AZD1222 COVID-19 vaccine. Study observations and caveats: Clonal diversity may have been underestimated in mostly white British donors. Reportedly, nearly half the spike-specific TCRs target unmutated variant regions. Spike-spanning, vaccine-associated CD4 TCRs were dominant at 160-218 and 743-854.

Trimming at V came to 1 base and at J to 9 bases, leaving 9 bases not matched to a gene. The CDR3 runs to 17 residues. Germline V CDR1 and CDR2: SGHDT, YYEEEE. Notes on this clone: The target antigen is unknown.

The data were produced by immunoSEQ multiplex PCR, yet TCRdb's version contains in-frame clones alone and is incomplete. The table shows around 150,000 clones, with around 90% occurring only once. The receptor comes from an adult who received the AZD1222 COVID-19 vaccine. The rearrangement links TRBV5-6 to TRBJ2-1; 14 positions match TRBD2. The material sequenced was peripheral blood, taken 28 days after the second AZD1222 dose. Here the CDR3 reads CASSLFTGLAGVSEQFF. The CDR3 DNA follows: TGTGCCAGCAGCTTGTTCACGGGACTAGCGGGAGTGAGTGAGCAGTTCTTC.